These 21 T cell receptor beta chains originate from one sample sequenced in a study of CD8+ T cells in alopecia areata. TCR sequencing used cDNA made by reverse transcription of extracted RNA. Libraries were prepared by immunoSEQ multiplex PCR; TCRdb keeps only in-frame clonotypes and omits some of them. The sample lists roughly 250,000 clones; about 60% were seen once. Treatment given: oral pan-JAK inhibitor, 5-10 mg twice daily. The sample consisted of CD4+ T cells sorted from blood, taken at roughly week 52, from a patient treated with tofacitinib. These receptor sequences come from a human donor with alopecia areata.

V is TRBV30 and J is TRBJ1-5; D remains ambiguous. This CDR3 region has 16 residues. Germline V lookup: CDR1 GTSNPN, CDR2 SVGIG (reference sequence). V was trimmed by 5 bases and J by 1 base, leaving 18 bases between them. CDR3 in amino acids: CAWFGRLSASNQPQHF. In DNA form, the CDR3 reads TGTGCCTGGTTTGGCCGCCTCTCGGCGAGCAATCAGCCCCAGCATTTT.

V usage is TRBV7-9 and J usage is TRBJ1-2; D is undetermined. With 7 bases removed from V and 8 bases from J, the gap between germline ends came to 20 bases. CDR3 length: 14 residues. The germline CDR1 and CDR2 sequences are SEHNR and FQNEAQ (reference sequence). The CDR3 is CASTTLGHGGGYTF. The CDR3 nucleotides read TGTGCCAGCACCACGCTCGGCCATGGAGGCGGCTACACCTTC. Full variable domain (missing parts from reference TRBV7-9 and TRBJ1-2): DTGVSQNPRHKITKRGQNVTFRCDPISEHNRLYWYRQTLGQGPEFLTYFQNEAQLEKSRLLSDRFSAERPKGSFSTLEIQRTEQGDSAMYLCASTTLGHGGGYTFGSGTRLTVV.

In this sample, this clone turned up a few times. The chain has TRBV4-3 and TRBJ1-5, with a tentative D call TRBD1 (6 bases). The germline V gene encodes CDR1 LGHNA and CDR2 YSLEER. This CDR3 has 15 amino acids. V lost 4 bases, J lost 2 bases, and 12 bases lay in between. The CDR3: CASSRSEGGNQPQHF. The CDR3 coding sequence is TGCGCCAGCAGCCGAAGCGAGGGGGGCAATCAGCCCCAGCATTTT.

Details on this clone: This may be a read error, as it is one base from a much larger clone. The V and J genes are TRBV7-9 and TRBJ2-7; D remains unclear. The germline gives CDR1 SEHNR, CDR2 FQNEAQ (reference sequence). V lost 5 bases, J lost 0 bases, and 2 bases lay in between. This CDR3 has 11 residues. Written as DNA, the CDR3 is TGTGCCAGCAGCACCTCCTACGAGCAGTACTTC. This sequence encodes CASSTSYEQYF.

The V and J genes are TRBV30 and TRBJ1-2; 7 bases fit TRBD1. The CDR3 is 12 amino acids. Germline V lookup: CDR1 GTSNPN, CDR2 SVGIG (reference sequence). The V gene end was trimmed by 5 bases and the J gene end by 4 bases; junction bases not matched to a gene: 4. CDR3 nucleotide sequence: TGTGCCTGGCAGACAGGGATCTATGGCTACACCTTC. Its protein product is CAWQTGIYGYTF.

The rearrangement uses TRBV7-9 and TRBJ2-5; D remains unclear. The germline V gene has CDR1 SEHNR and CDR2 FQNEAQ (reference sequence). V dropped 4 bases and J dropped 5 bases, with 5 bases sitting between them. The CDR3 has 11 residues. The CDR3 DNA follows: TGTGCCAGCAGCTATTGGGAGACCCAGTACTTC. Protein sequence: CASSYWETQYF.

This clone was detected only a few times. V and J are TRBV9 and TRBJ1-5; 7 nucleotides agree with TRBD1. The length of the CDR3 is 15 residues. Germline V gene sequence: CDR1 SGDLS, CDR2 YYNGEE. V was pared by 4 bases and J by 4 bases, with 8 bases of the junction left unmatched. CDR3 DNA sequence: TGTGCCAGCAGCCCGACCGGGACAGCAAATCAGCCCCAGCATTTT. Translation gives CASSPTGTANQPQHF.

The chain combines TRBV30 with TRBJ1-3, with D maybe TRBD1 (6 bases). CDR1 and CDR2 (germline): GTSNPN, SVGIG (reference sequence). The CDR3 sequence is 14 residues long. With 5 bases removed from V and 0 bases from J, the gap between germline ends came to 11 bases. CDR3 protein: CAWARGNSGNTIYF. CDR3 coding DNA: TGTGCCTGGGCGAGGGGGAACTCTGGAAACACCATATATTTT.

This clone was seen once. The chain joins TRBV20-1 to TRBJ2-1; 7 bases are a match to TRBD1. The germline CDR1 and CDR2 sequences are DFQATT and SNEGSKA (reference sequence). Unmatched junction bases numbered 7, after V lost 5 bases and J lost 12 bases. The CDR3 has 11 residues. CDR3 residues: CSAYRGGGQFF. CDR3 sequence (DNA): TGCAGTGCTTACAGGGGTGGTGGGCAGTTCTTC.

This clone was found a few times. The chain is built from TRBV7-2 and TRBJ2-7; a weak D match, TRBD2 (6 bases). The CDR3 is made up of 13 amino acids. Trimming took 5 bases from V and 1 from J, leaving 9 bases between them. Per the germline V gene, CDR1 is SGHTA and CDR2 is FQGNSA. The CDR3 nucleotides are TGTGCCAGCAGCCTGGACTATTCCTACGAGCAGTACTTC. As protein: CASSLDYSYEQYF. Using reference TRBV7-2 and TRBJ2-7 for the parts outside the CDR3, the full variable domain is GAGVSQSPSNKVTEKGKDVELRCDPISGHTALYWYRQSLGQGLEFLIYFQGNSAPDKSGLPSDRFSAERTGGSVSTLTIQRTQQEDSAVYLCASSLDYSYEQYFGPGTRLTVT.

This clone has just a few counts. J is TRBJ1-6 and V is TRBV2; no definite D call. This CDR3 is built from 12 residues. Germline CDR1 is SNHLY and CDR2 is FYNNEI. The V end was cut by 4 bases, the J end by 9 bases, with 7 bases between. This chain's CDR3 is CASSVLGSPLHF. For the CDR3, the DNA is TGTGCCAGCAGTGTTTTGGGTTCACCCCTCCACTTT.

The chain has TRBV7-9 and TRBJ1-1; D remains unclear. The V end lost 4 bases, the J end lost 7 bases, and 13 bases lay between the germline ends. The CDR3 has 13 amino acids. Germline V gives CDR1 SEHNR, CDR2 FQNEAQ (reference sequence). The CDR3 nucleotides read TGTGCCAGCAGCTCAAGACAATATGTTGAAGCTTTCTTT. It yields the protein CASSSRQYVEAFF.

The chain joins TRBV5-1 to TRBJ2-3; D may be TRBD2 (6 bases). Germline values: CDR1 SGHRS, CDR2 YFSETQ. V lost 1 base and J 6 bases, leaving 15 bases between the germline ends. The CDR3 covers 15 residues. CDR3 DNA: TGCGCCAGCAGCTTGACCGGGACTCCGGGGGATACGCAGTATTTT. Translated, it gives CASSLTGTPGDTQYF.

The V gene is TRBV4-1, the J gene TRBJ1-6, with D perhaps TRBD1 (6 bases). Germline loops: CDR1 MGHRA, CDR2 YSYEKL. The V end lost 0 bases, the J end lost 8 bases, and 11 bases lay between the germline ends. CDR3 length: 15 residues. CDR3 protein: CASSQDRGADSPLHF. In DNA form, the CDR3 reads TGCGCCAGCAGCCAAGATAGGGGGGCGGATTCACCCCTCCACTTT.

CDR3 DNA sequence: TGCGCCAGCAGCCAAGGGCAGGGGGTTGGGGAGACCCAGTACTTC. Amino acid sequence: CASSQGQGVGETQYF. The gene calls are TRBV4-3 and TRBJ2-5, with 7 bases fitting TRBD1. CDR1 is LGHNA, CDR2 YSLEER, per germline. J lost 5 bases, V lost 1 base, and 7 bases had no gene match. The CDR3 has 15 residues.

The chain carries TRBV5-1 and TRBJ2-7; D remains unclear. TRBJ2-5 explains the end of the DNA better; the J call may be wrong. This CDR3 comprises 13 residues. Germline assignment: CDR1 SGHRS and CDR2 YFSETQ. The CDR3 region is CASSGRALETQYF. DNA for the CDR3: TGCGCCAGCAGCGGCCGGGCCCTCGAGACCCAGTACTTC.

The chain employs TRBV30 and TRBJ1-5, with no clear D. V lost 0 bases and J lost 3, with 6 bases in between. Germline CDR1 is GTSNPN and CDR2 is SVGIG (reference sequence). There are 13 residues in the CDR3. DNA of the CDR3: TGTGCCTGGAGTGTACAGAACAATCAGCCCCAGCATTTT. Its translation is CAWSVQNNQPQHF.

Of note for this clone: This sample also contains other DNA sequences that code for the same CDR3. This chain links TRBV27 with TRBJ1-2; 7 bases match TRBD1. This CDR3 region has 14 residues. V gave up 4 bases and J gave up 2 bases; unmatched junction bases: 4. Germline CDR1 MNHEY, CDR2 SMNVEV (reference sequence). Here the CDR3 reads CASSWAGGNYGYTF. The CDR3 coding sequence is TGTGCCAGCAGTTGGGCAGGGGGAAACTATGGCTACACCTTC.

The V and J genes are TRBV29-1 and TRBJ2-5; 9 bases line up with TRBD2. V was pared by 4 bases and J by 5 bases, with 8 bases of the junction left unmatched. The CDR3 extends over 14 amino acids. Germline assignment: CDR1 SQVTM and CDR2 ANQGSEA. The CDR3 bases are TGCAGCGTTGTGGTAGCGGGGGTCGGGGAGACCCAGTACTTC. This translates into CSVVVAGVGETQYF.

This chain uses TRBV30 with TRBJ1-6; D uncertain. This CDR3 region has 16 residues. V dropped 0 bases and J dropped 4 bases, with 13 bases sitting between them. Germline CDR1 is GTSNPN and CDR2 is SVGIG (reference sequence). CDR3 in DNA: TGTGCCTGGAGTGTACGATCGGTACAATATAATTCACCCCTCCACTTT. Protein product: CAWSVRSVQYNSPLHF.

This clone was seen a few times. The gene calls are TRBV19 and TRBJ1-2; the D gene is possibly TRBD1 (6 bases). The CDR3 is 14 residues long. Trimming took 4 bases from V and 4 from J, leaving 13 bases between them. The germline V gene encodes CDR1 LNHDA and CDR2 SQIVND (reference sequence). The CDR3 bases are TGTGCCAGTAGTACAGGACAGTCTCTCTATGGCTACACCTTC. This codes for CASSTGQSLYGYTF.